A single sample is the source of the 7 T cell receptor beta chains below, sequenced in a study of cytomegalovirus exposure and HLA in healthy donors. It was with 60 Vbeta and 13 Jbeta primers that the PCR ran. Here immunoSEQ multiplex PCR was the method, and the copy in TCRdb shows in-frame clones only, minus some. The sample consists of 110,000 or so clones, roughly 72% of them appearing once. The sequencing input was PBMCs. The source of these receptors is a woman aged 40 to 50 in good health and CMV-seropositive.

This chain's CDR3 is CASSSLPGLAGGETQYF. The CDR3 DNA reads as TGCGCCAGCAGCTCCCTCCCGGGACTAGCGGGGGGAGAGACCCAGTACTTC. The V gene is TRBV5-1, the J gene TRBJ2-5; TRBD2 matches 15 bases. In germline, CDR1 is SGHRS, CDR2 YFSETQ. This CDR3 contains 17 residues. J gave up 4 bases and V 3 bases, and 7 bases lay outside the gene matches.

The sample holds a few counts of this clone. The V and J genes are TRBV9 and TRBJ1-2; possible D gene TRBD1, 5 bases. Germline CDR1 reads SGDLS; CDR2 reads YYNGEE. The length of the CDR3 is 14 residues. V shed 4 bases and J shed 4 bases, with 14 bases lying between them. CDR3: CASSPREGTYGYTF. CDR3 nucleotides: TGTGCCAGCAGCCCTCGGGAGGGGACCTATGGCTACACCTTC. Looking up the rest from reference TRBV9 and TRBJ1-2 gives the full variable domain: DSGVTQTPKHLITATGQRVTLRCSPRSGDLSVYWYQQSLDQGLQFLIQYYNGEERAKGNILERFSAQQFPDLHSELNLSSLELGDSALYFCASSPREGTYGYTFGSGTRLTVV.

The chain has TRBV7-9 and TRBJ2-5; 9 bases agree with TRBD1. This CDR3 comprises 16 residues. V trimming: 1 base; J trimming: 5 bases; junction bases outside the gene matches: 8. Germline assignment: CDR1 SEHNR and CDR2 FQNEAQ (reference sequence). CDR3 protein: CASSLGGTGLQETQYF. CDR3 bases: TGTGCCAGCAGCTTAGGGGGGACAGGGTTGCAGGAGACCCAGTACTTC. Together with reference TRBV7-9 and TRBJ2-5, the CDR3 gives the full variable domain: DTGVSQNPRHKITKRGQNVTFRCDPISEHNRLYWYRQTLGQGPEFLTYFQNEAQLEKSRLLSDRFSAERPKGSFSTLEIQRTEQGDSAMYLCASSLGGTGLQETQYFGPGTRLLVL.

This chain joins TRBV14 and TRBJ1-2; weak D call: TRBD1 (5 bases). CDR3 length: 15 amino acids. CDR1 is SGHDN, CDR2 FVKESK, per germline. V dropped 0 bases and J dropped 4 bases, with 12 bases sitting between them. CDR3 DNA sequence: TGTGCCAGCAGCCAAGATGCGAACAGGATCTATGGCTACACCTTC. Protein: CASSQDANRIYGYTF.

The CDR3 spells CASSLEALTSGRYEQYF. The CDR3 DNA reads TGTGCCAGCAGCTTAGAGGCCCTAACTAGCGGGAGATACGAGCAGTACTTC. This chain uses TRBV11-3 with TRBJ2-7, with TRBD2 identical over 11 bases. The CDR3 covers 17 residues. Germline V gene sequence: CDR1 SGHNT, CDR2 YENEEA. V was clipped by 0 bases and J by 4 bases; unmatched bases: 8.

The rearrangement joins TRBV7-9 to TRBJ1-5; TRBD1 agrees at 10 bases. The CDR3 contains 16 residues. Germline V lookup: CDR1 SEHNR, CDR2 FQNEAQ (reference sequence). The V gene end was trimmed by 5 bases and the J gene end by 6 bases; junction bases not matched to a gene: 10. Here the CDR3 DNA reads TGTGCCAGCAGCCCGCGGGGGACAGGGGATCGTCAGCCCCAGCATTTT. This codes for CASSPRGTGDRQPQHF.

V usage is TRBV29-1 and J usage is TRBJ1-2, with 9 bases that match TRBD1. Germline V gene sequence: CDR1 SQVTM, CDR2 ANQGSEA. Trimming at V came to 7 bases and at J to 6 bases, leaving 12 bases not matched to a gene. This CDR3 has 14 residues. CDR3 residues: CSARSQGAKNGYTF. The CDR3 coding sequence is TGCAGCGCTCGATCACAGGGGGCAAAGAATGGCTACACCTTC.